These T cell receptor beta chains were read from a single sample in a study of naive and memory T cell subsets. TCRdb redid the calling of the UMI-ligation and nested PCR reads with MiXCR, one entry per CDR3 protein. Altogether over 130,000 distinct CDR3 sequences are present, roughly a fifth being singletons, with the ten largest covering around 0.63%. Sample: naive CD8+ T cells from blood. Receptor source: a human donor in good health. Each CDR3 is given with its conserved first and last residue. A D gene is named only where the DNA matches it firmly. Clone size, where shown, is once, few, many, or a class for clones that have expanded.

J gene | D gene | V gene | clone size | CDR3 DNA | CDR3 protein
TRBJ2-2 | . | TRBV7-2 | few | TGTGCCAGCAGCCCGTTAGGAGGGAACACCGGGGAGCTGTTTTTT | CASSPLGGNTGELFF
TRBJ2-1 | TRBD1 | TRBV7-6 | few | TGTGCCAGCAGCCCCGCAGACAGGGTGGACAATGAGCAGTTCTTC | CASSPADRVDNEQFF
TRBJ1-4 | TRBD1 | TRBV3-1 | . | TGTGCCAGCGGACAGGGGGAAACTAATGAAAAACTGTTTTTT | CASGQGETNEKLFF
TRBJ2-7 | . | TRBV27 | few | TGTGCCAGCAGTTTAACGGGAAGCCGGAGGTCCTACGAGCAGTACTTC | CASSLTGSRRSYEQYF
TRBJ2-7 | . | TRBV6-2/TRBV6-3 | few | TGTGCCAGCAGTTATCTGGGACGATCCATGGACGAGCAGTACTTC | CASSYLGRSMDEQYF
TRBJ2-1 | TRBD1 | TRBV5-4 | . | TGTGCCAGCAGCTCGGGACAGCCCTACAATGAGCAGTTCTTC | CASSSGQPYNEQFF
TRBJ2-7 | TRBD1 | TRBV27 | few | TGTGCCAGCAGTCTCAGGACAGGGGGCTCGTACGAGCAGTACTTC | CASSLRTGGSYEQYF
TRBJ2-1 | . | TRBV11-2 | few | TGTGCCAGCAGCCCGCCCCAGGGGGGTCGCTACAATGAGCAGTTCTTC | CASSPPQGGRYNEQFF
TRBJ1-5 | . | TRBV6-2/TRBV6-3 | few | TGTGCCAGCTCCAACGGGGGGAATCAGCCCCAGCATTTT | CASSNGGNQPQHF
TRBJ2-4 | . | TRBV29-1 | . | TGCAGCGTTGATGGCGGTTCAGGCAAAAACATTCAGTACTTC | CSVDGGSGKNIQYF
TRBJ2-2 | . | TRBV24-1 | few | TGTGCCACCAGTGATTTGCCCCCTAAGGTGTACACCGGGGAGCTGTTTTTT | CATSDLPPKVYTGELFF
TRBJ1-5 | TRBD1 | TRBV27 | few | TGTGCCAGCAGTTCCCCCGGACAGGGCAATCAGCCCCAGCATTTT | CASSSPGQGNQPQHF
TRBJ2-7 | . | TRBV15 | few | TGTGCCACCAGCTCCTACGGCCCAGGTCGGGGTCCATCCTACGAGCAGTACTTC | CATSSYGPGRGPSYEQYF
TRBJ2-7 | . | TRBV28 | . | TGTGCCACCCATCATATGGGGGCACGAGTCTACGAGCAGTACTTC | CATHHMGARVYEQYF
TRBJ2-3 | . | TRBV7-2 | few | TGTGCCAGCAGCCAGACCCGGGAGAGGGGAGATACGCAGTATTTT | CASSQTRERGDTQYF
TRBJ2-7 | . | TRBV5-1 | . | TGCGCCAGCAGCTTAGGAAGGGAGGTAATCCACGAGCAGTACTTC | CASSLGREVIHEQYF
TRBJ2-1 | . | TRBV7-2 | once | TGTGCCAGCAGCTTAGTGGGGTATGAGCAGTTCTTC | CASSLVGYEQFF
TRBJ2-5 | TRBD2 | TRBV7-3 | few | TGTGCCAGCAGCCCCGGGACTAGCGGGAGAGCTGAGACCCAGTACTTC | CASSPGTSGRAETQYF
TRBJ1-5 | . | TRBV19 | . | TGTGCCAGTAGTATAGATCCCCTCATGGCAGGGGACCCTATTAGCAATCAGCCCCAGCATTTT | CASSIDPLMAGDPISNQPQHF